This passage covers 19 T cell receptor beta chains from one sample sequenced in a study of OX40 agonist ivuxolimab in advanced cancers. Data came from immunoSEQ multiplex PCR; TCRdb stores just in-frame clones and leaves some out. The table records nearly 50,000 clones, 80% to 85% of them present only once. This sample comprised CD4+ or CD8+ T cells sorted from blood, obtained in a trial of the OX40 agonist ivuxolimab. Receptors originate from an adult with an advanced solid tumor such as melanoma, head and neck, liver or kidney cancer.

As to this clone: Sequence at one end of the junction differs from germline and may be a read error. The J gene is TRBJ2-3, the V gene TRBV6-6; possibly TRBD2 for D (5 bases). CDR1 MNHNY and CDR2 SVGAGI come from the germline V gene (reference sequence). The length of the CDR3 is 15 residues. The CDR3 loop reads CARSYEGSHTDTQYF. Here the CDR3 DNA reads TGTGCCAGGAGTTATGAAGGGAGTCATACAGATACGCAGTATTTT.

The chain employs TRBV2 and TRBJ1-6; 7 bases line up with TRBD1. Germline V gene lookup returns CDR1 SNHLY and CDR2 FYNNEI. V gave up 5 bases and J gave up 6 bases; unmatched junction bases: 7. The CDR3 spans 15 residues. The CDR3 sequence is CASSSPTGINSPLHF. The CDR3 region has the DNA TGTGCCAGCAGTTCCCCGACAGGGATTAATTCACCCCTCCACTTT.

This chain links TRBV11-2 with TRBJ1-2; D ambiguous. Deletions cut 3 bases from V and 2 bases from J, with 10 bases between. Germline values: CDR1 SGHAT, CDR2 FQNNGV. This CDR3 is 14 amino acids long. The CDR3, as DNA: TGTGCCAGCAGCTTCAGTGCGGGAAACTATGGCTACACCTTC. Translation gives CASSFSAGNYGYTF.

V is TRBV11-2 and J is TRBJ1-5, with TRBD1 matching 9 bases. This CDR3 has 15 amino acids. In germline, CDR1 is SGHAT, CDR2 FQNNGV. Trimming removed 3 bases from V and 0 bases from J; junction bases left unmatched: 0. In nucleotides, the CDR3 is TGTGCCAGCAGCTTGGGACAGGGTAGCAATCAGCCCCAGCATTTT. It is translated as CASSLGQGSNQPQHF.

This chain joins TRBV7-9 and TRBJ1-1; no firm D call. The germline gives CDR1 SEHNR, CDR2 FQNEAQ (reference sequence). The V end was cut by 4 bases, the J end by 0 bases, with 21 bases between. The CDR3 totals 18 residues. The DNA for the CDR3 is TGTGCCAGCAGCTCGGCACACAACCCGCAACATATGAACACTGAAGCTTTCTTT. It specifies CASSSAHNPQHMNTEAFF. Drawing the rest from reference TRBV7-9 and TRBJ1-1, the complete variable domain is DTGVSQNPRHKITKRGQNVTFRCDPISEHNRLYWYRQTLGQGPEFLTYFQNEAQLEKSRLLSDRFSAERPKGSFSTLEIQRTEQGDSAMYLCASSSAHNPQHMNTEAFFGQGTRLTVV.

The chain uses TRBV6-1 and TRBJ1-4; D call uncertain. This CDR3 has 11 residues. CDR1 is MNHNS, CDR2 SASEGT, per germline. V was cut by 2 bases and J by 11 bases, with 6 bases left in between. DNA of the CDR3: TGTGCCAGCAGTGAAAAGGCGAAACTGTTTTTT. Protein product: CASSEKAKLFF.

The chain has TRBV10-3 and TRBJ2-5; TRBD2 aligns across 8 bases. With V trimmed by 3 bases and J by 5 bases, 8 bases remained unmatched. Germline V gene data show CDR1 as ENHRY and CDR2 as SYGVKD. The CDR3 has 15 residues. Written as DNA, the CDR3 is TGTGCCATCAGTGACCCCGGGAGGGCCGGTGAGACCCAGTACTTC. As protein: CAISDPGRAGETQYF.

This rearrangement joins TRBV7-6 to TRBJ2-7, with 11 nucleotides matching TRBD2. CDR3 length: 15 amino acids. J gave up 3 bases and V 5 bases, and 6 bases lay outside the gene matches. Germline V lookup: CDR1 SGHVS, CDR2 FNYEAQ. The CDR3 DNA follows: TGTGCCAGCAGCCTAGGGGGGACTAGCGGCTACGAGCAGTACTTC. Translation: CASSLGGTSGYEQYF. The variable domain in full, completed from reference TRBV7-6 and TRBJ2-7, reads GAGVSQSPRYKVTKRGQDVALRCDPISGHVSLYWYRQALGQGPEFLTYFNYEAQQDKSGLPNDRFSAERPEGSISTLTIQRTEQRDSAMYRCASSLGGTSGYEQYFGPGTRLTVT.

This clone was seen a single time. The rearrangement uses TRBV5-4 and TRBJ1-4; D gene uncertain. The CDR3 consists of 13 residues. V shed 5 bases and J shed 3 bases, with 8 bases lying between them. Germline CDR1 is SGHNT and CDR2 is YYREEE (reference sequence). CDR3 DNA sequence: TGTGCCAGCAGTAGACAAGCTAATGAAAAACTGTTTTTT. This codes for CASSRQANEKLFF.

V usage is TRBV10-3 and J usage is TRBJ2-5, with 10 bases aligning to TRBD1. V lost 4 bases, J lost 7 bases, and 6 bases stayed unmatched. CDR1 and CDR2 from the germline V gene are ENHRY and SYGVKD. The CDR3 runs 14 residues. CDR3 residues: CAISGLDRGGTQYF. CDR3 coding DNA: TGTGCCATCAGTGGACTGGACAGGGGGGGGACCCAGTACTTC.

The chain links TRBV9 to TRBJ1-2, with D tentatively TRBD1 (6 bases). Trimming took 0 bases from V and 7 from J, leaving 19 bases between them. The CDR3 has 16 amino acids. CDR1 is SGDLS, CDR2 YYNGEE, per germline. CDR3 DNA: TGTGCCAGCAGCGTAGCGCAAACCGACAGGACTCGTGGCTACACCTTC. This encodes CASSVAQTDRTRGYTF.

V and J are TRBV18 and TRBJ1-5, with D uncertain. The CDR3 length is 14 residues. Per germline, CDR1 KGHSH and CDR2 LQKENI. Trimming removed 2 bases from V and 6 bases from J, with 11 bases in between. CDR3 protein: CASSPAGGGQPQHF. The CDR3 DNA reads TGTGCCAGCTCACCAGCCGGAGGAGGTCAGCCCCAGCATTTT.

The chain couples TRBV10-1 to TRBJ1-1, with D possibly being TRBD1 (5 bases). V was cut by 4 bases and J by 1 base, with 10 bases left in between. The CDR3 length is 14 residues. Germline V gene data show CDR1 as WNHNN and CDR2 as SYGVQD (reference sequence). CDR3 loop: CASSAGTENTEAFF. Here the CDR3 DNA reads TGCGCCAGCAGTGCCGGGACCGAGAACACTGAAGCTTTCTTT.

J is TRBJ1-2 and V is TRBV19; unclear D gene. Germline V gives CDR1 LNHDA, CDR2 SQIVND (reference sequence). This CDR3 has 16 amino acids. Trimming removed 5 bases from V and 0 bases from J, with 16 bases in between. The CDR3 loop is CASSDERLKPNYGYTF. The CDR3 nucleotides read TGTGCCAGTAGTGACGAACGCTTAAAACCTAACTATGGCTACACCTTC.

This clone came up a few times. The chain recombines TRBV4-3 with TRBJ2-2; the D gene is possibly TRBD1 (6 bases). Germline assignment: CDR1 LGHNA and CDR2 YSLEER. V lost 5 bases and J 3 bases, leaving 16 bases between the germline ends. The CDR3 is made up of 16 amino acids. CDR3 bases: TGCGCCAGCAGCTCGCTAGGGGGAGTAGACACCGGGGAGCTGTTTTTT. Encoded protein: CASSSLGGVDTGELFF.

This clone came up once. This chain uses TRBV27 with TRBJ1-5, with D hard to call. V was cut by 6 bases and J by 0 bases, with 9 bases left in between. CDR3 size: 14 residues. Germline CDR1 MNHEY, CDR2 SMNVEV (reference sequence). The CDR3 here is CASSLARSNQPQHF. The CDR3, as DNA: TGTGCCAGCAGCCTAGCCCGTAGCAATCAGCCCCAGCATTTT.

The J gene is TRBJ2-7, the V gene TRBV2; D gene uncertain. V was shortened by 3 bases and J by 6 bases, with 12 bases between the two germline ends. The CDR3 covers 13 residues. Germline CDR1 SNHLY, CDR2 FYNNEI. CDR3 bases: TGTGCCAGCAGTGAGATTGGGGTTCGCGAGCAGTACTTC. As protein: CASSEIGVREQYF.

The chain carries TRBV7-8 and TRBJ1-2; D is possibly TRBD1 (6 bases). This CDR3 comprises 12 residues. Germline loops: CDR1 SGHVS, CDR2 FQNEAQ. Trimming pared 3 bases from V and 7 bases from J, leaving 9 bases between. This CDR3 reads CASSLQQGGYTF. The CDR3, as DNA: TGTGCCAGCAGCTTGCAACAGGGTGGCTACACCTTC.

As concerns this clone: Other nucleotide sequences from this sample produce the same CDR3. The V and J genes are TRBV20-1 and TRBJ1-2; D gene unclear. Trimming pared 6 bases from V and 7 bases from J, leaving 6 bases between. The CDR3 length is 9 residues. The germline V gene has CDR1 DFQATT and CDR2 SNEGSKA (reference sequence). CDR3 in amino acids: CSAPGGYTF. In DNA, the CDR3 is TGCAGTGCCCCCGGTGGCTACACCTTC.